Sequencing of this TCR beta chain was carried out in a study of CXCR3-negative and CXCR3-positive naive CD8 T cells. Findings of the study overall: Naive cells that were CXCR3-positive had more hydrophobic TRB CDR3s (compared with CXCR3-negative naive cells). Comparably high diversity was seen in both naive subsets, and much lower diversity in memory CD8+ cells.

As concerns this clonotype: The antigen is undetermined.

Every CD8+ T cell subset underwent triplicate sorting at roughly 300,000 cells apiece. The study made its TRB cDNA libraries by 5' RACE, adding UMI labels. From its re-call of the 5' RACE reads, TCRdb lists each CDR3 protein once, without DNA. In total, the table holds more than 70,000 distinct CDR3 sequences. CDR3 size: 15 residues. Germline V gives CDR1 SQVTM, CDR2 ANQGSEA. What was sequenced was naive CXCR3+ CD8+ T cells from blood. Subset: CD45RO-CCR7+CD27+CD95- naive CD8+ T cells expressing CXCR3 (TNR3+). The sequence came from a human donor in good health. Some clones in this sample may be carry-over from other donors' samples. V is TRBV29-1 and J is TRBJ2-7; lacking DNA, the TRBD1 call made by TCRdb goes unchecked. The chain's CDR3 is CSVEGDRPSSYEQYF.